This T cell receptor (beta chain) was sequenced for a study of OX40 agonist ivuxolimab in advanced cancers. For the study at large: Each dose-escalation patient presented with hepatocellular carcinoma, melanoma, renal cell or head and neck cancer.

Overall study findings and caveats: Doses of 0.1 to 3.0 mg/kg were accompanied by clonal expansion of CD4+ and CD8+ blood T cells by week 6. Among the lowest peripheral clonal expansion occurred in 0.1-3.0 mg/kg partial responders.

Assay: immunoSEQ multiplex PCR; the TCRdb copy retains only in-frame clones and omits some. The sample has about 77,000 clones, 85% to 90% seen once. The germline CDR1 and CDR2 sequences are SGHRS and YFSETQ. The V and J ends lost 1 base and 0 bases respectively, with 10 bases between them. This CDR3 is 15 amino acids long. Turning to this clone: Its cognate antigen is unknown.

The input for sequencing was CD4+ or CD8+ T cells sorted from blood, taken in a trial of the OX40 agonist ivuxolimab. This rearrangement joins TRBV5-1 to TRBJ1-1; D perhaps matches TRBD1 (6 bases). The source of this sequence is an adult with an advanced solid tumor such as melanoma, head and neck, liver or kidney cancer. As DNA, the CDR3 is TGCGCCAGCAGCTTGCGGGACACCGTGAACACTGAAGCTTTCTTT. It encodes CASSLRDTVNTEAFF.